Detailed here is one TCR beta chain. Its matching antigen is unknown. The germline CDR1 and CDR2 sequences are MNHEY and SVGAGI. V was cut by 5 bases and J by 2 bases, with 9 bases left in between. The CDR3 is 13 amino acids. The data originate from a study of cytomegalovirus exposure and HLA in healthy donors. General study results and limits: HLA alleles were associated with some 17,000 TCR beta sequences in a later analysis at 0.05 false discovery rate.

It was with 60 Vbeta and 13 Jbeta primers that the PCR ran. Using immunoSEQ multiplex PCR, the repertoire was profiled, and TCRdb retains in-frame clones only, with some absent. The data hold about 120,000 clones, with roughly 8.6% observed a single time. This TCR derives from a middle-aged woman in good health and CMV-seropositive. V and J are TRBV6-5 and TRBJ1-1, with D possibly matching TRBD1 (5 bases). Source material: PBMCs. In DNA form, the CDR3 reads TGTGCCAGCAGTCAAGGGGAAAACACTGAAGCTTTCTTT. It specifies CASSQGENTEAFF.